This TCR beta chain was sequenced during a study of T cells in Graves' hyperthyroidism and ophthalmopathy. Overall study findings and caveats: A model of 13 V-J pairs discriminated ophthalmopathy from stable hyperthyroidism.

These patients, aged 18 to 65, had recently diagnosed hyperthyroidism lasting under 2 months. Thyroid ultrasound and orbital computed tomography, with clinical symptoms and serum thyroxine and TRAb, informed diagnoses. Amplified TCR beta CDR3 regions came from RNA transcripts. The TCR CDR3 first-round RT-PCR relied on the HTBI primer set. MiXCR, applied by TCRdb to the multiplex PCR reads, yields one record per CDR3 protein. The sample records hundreds of thousands of distinct CDR3 sequences, more than 30% being singletons. V was pared by 0 bases and J by 4 bases, with 13 bases between. The CDR3 is made up of 15 amino acids. The germline gives CDR1 SGDLS, CDR2 YYNGEE. This clonotype has more than one count but fewer than ten. Antigen: not known.

The rearrangement joins TRBV9 to TRBJ1-1, with D unresolved. This TCR derives from a man aged 18 to 29 with Graves' hyperthyroidism. Sequencing was performed on blood. The CDR3 is CASSVEETTGTEAFF. In nucleotides, the CDR3 is TGTGCCAGCAGCGTAGAGGAGACAACGGGCACTGAAGCTTTCTTT.